This T cell receptor beta chain was found in a study of blood T cell repertoires in COVID-19. Background on the study: The study drew acute and convalescent COVID-19 samples from the United States, Italy and Spain. PBMCs, B-cell-depleted T cells, or T cells provided the cDNA or gDNA that made up the material.

The CDR3 sequence is 16 residues long. With 7 bases clipped from V and 2 bases from J, the junction kept 10 bases outside the gene matches. Per the germline V gene, CDR1 is MNHEY and CDR2 is SMNVEV (reference sequence). In the original processing: Amplification of reference gene primers was used by the study to estimate nucleated cell counts. Method: immunoSEQ multiplex PCR; TCRdb's copy keeps in-frame clones and lacks some. Clone size and V and J calls were adopted from that table, with D and trimming inferred from the DNA. The sample lists some 200,000 clones; 84% were seen once. Material for sequencing was peripheral blood. The clonotype was recovered from a woman aged 60-75 years with acute or convalescent COVID-19. The chain is built from TRBV27 and TRBJ2-3; 9 bases align to TRBD1. CDR3 in DNA: TGTGCCAGCAAACCGGGACAGGGAACTTACACAGATACGCAGTATTTT. Its translation: CASKPGQGTYTDTQYF.